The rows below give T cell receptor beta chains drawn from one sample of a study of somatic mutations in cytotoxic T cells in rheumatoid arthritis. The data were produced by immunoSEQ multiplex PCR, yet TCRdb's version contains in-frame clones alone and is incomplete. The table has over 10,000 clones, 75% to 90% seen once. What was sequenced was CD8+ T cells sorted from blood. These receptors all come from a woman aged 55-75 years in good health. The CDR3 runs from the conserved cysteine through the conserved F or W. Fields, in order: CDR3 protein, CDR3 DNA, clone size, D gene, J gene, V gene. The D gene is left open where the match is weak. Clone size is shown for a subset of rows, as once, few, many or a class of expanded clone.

CDR3aa: CASSLVRVDTEAFF
CDR3nt: TGCGCCAGCAGCTTGGTTCGGGTTGACACTGAAGCTTTCTTT
abundance: few
d_gene: NA
j_gene: TRBJ1-1
v_gene: TRBV5-1

CDR3aa: CASSPPQRSSYEQYF
CDR3nt: TGTGCCAGCAGCCCGCCCCAGCGGAGCTCCTACGAGCAGTACTTC
abundance: NA
d_gene: NA
j_gene: TRBJ2-7
v_gene: TRBV13

CDR3aa: CASSQEHPTSGVTDTQYF
CDR3nt: TGCGCCAGCAGCCAAGAACATCCCACTAGCGGGGTCACAGATACGCAGTATTTT
abundance: NA
d_gene: TRBD2
j_gene: TRBJ2-3
v_gene: TRBV4-1

CDR3aa: CASSGGSNSPLHF
CDR3nt: TGTGCCAGTAGTGGGGGCTCTAATTCACCCCTCCACTTT
abundance: NA
d_gene: NA
j_gene: TRBJ1-6
v_gene: TRBV19

CDR3aa: CSVESEERNTIYF
CDR3nt: TGCAGCGTTGAGTCAGAAGAAAGAAACACCATATATTTT
abundance: NA
d_gene: NA
j_gene: TRBJ1-3
v_gene: TRBV29-1

CDR3aa: CASSKGLAGIVTDTQYF
CDR3nt: TGTGCCAGCAGTAAGGGACTAGCGGGAATAGTCACAGATACGCAGTATTTT
abundance: NA
d_gene: TRBD2
j_gene: TRBJ2-3
v_gene: TRBV28

CDR3aa: CASSPPGIDTASGYTF
CDR3nt: TGTGCCAGCAGCCCCCCGGGGATTGACACCGCGTCTGGCTACACCTTC
abundance: NA
d_gene: NA
j_gene: TRBJ1-2
v_gene: TRBV14

CDR3aa: CASSQETGDWGSPLHF
CDR3nt: TGCGCCAGCAGCCAAGAGACAGGGGATTGGGGTTCACCCCTCCACTTT
abundance: few
d_gene: TRBD1
j_gene: TRBJ1-6
v_gene: TRBV4-1

CDR3aa: CASSDVDRDGNQPQHF
CDR3nt: TGTGCCAGCAGTGACGTCGACAGGGATGGCAATCAGCCCCAGCATTTT
abundance: NA
d_gene: TRBD1
j_gene: TRBJ1-5
v_gene: TRBV2

CDR3aa: CASSLSGLAGDIYRGNEQFF
CDR3nt: TGTGCCAGCAGTTTATCGGGACTAGCGGGGGACATTTACCGGGGCAATGAGCAGTTCTTC
abundance: NA
d_gene: TRBD2
j_gene: TRBJ2-1
v_gene: TRBV27

CDR3aa: CASSQSESGGVGNTEAFF
CDR3nt: TGCGCCAGCAGTCAATCGGAGTCAGGGGGCGTTGGGAACACTGAAGCTTTCTTT
abundance: NA
d_gene: TRBD1
j_gene: TRBJ1-1
v_gene: TRBV23-1

CDR3aa: CASSLTTGGDYEQYF
CDR3nt: TGTGCCAGCAGCTTAACGACAGGGGGGGACTACGAGCAGTACTTC
abundance: NA
d_gene: TRBD1
j_gene: TRBJ2-7
v_gene: TRBV7-2

CDR3aa: CASSPSGGIGEKLFF
CDR3nt: TGCGCCAGCAGCCCGAGTGGGGGCATAGGTGAAAAACTGTTTTTT
abundance: NA
d_gene: NA
j_gene: TRBJ1-4
v_gene: TRBV5-1

CDR3aa: CASSPDRGMGETQYF
CDR3nt: TGTGCCAGCAGTCCAGACAGGGGTATGGGAGAGACCCAGTACTTC
abundance: medium-sized
d_gene: TRBD1
j_gene: TRBJ2-5
v_gene: TRBV28

CDR3aa: CASREPADEGVGYTF
CDR3nt: TGTGCCAGCAGGGAGCCGGCCGACGAGGGGGTTGGCTACACCTTC
abundance: NA
d_gene: NA
j_gene: TRBJ1-2
v_gene: TRBV2

CDR3aa: CATSGRTGDGANVLTF
CDR3nt: TGTGCCACCAGCGGAAGGACAGGGGACGGGGCCAACGTCCTGACTTTC
abundance: medium-sized
d_gene: TRBD1
j_gene: TRBJ2-6
v_gene: TRBV15

CDR3aa: CASGQGSSYEQYF
CDR3nt: TGTGCCAGTGGACAGGGGAGCTCCTACGAGCAGTACTTC
abundance: NA
d_gene: TRBD1
j_gene: TRBJ2-7
v_gene: TRBV19

CDR3aa: CASSGGQHQPQHF
CDR3nt: TGTGCCAGCTCCGGCGGACAGCATCAGCCCCAGCATTTT
abundance: NA
d_gene: NA
j_gene: TRBJ1-5
v_gene: TRBV18

CDR3aa: CASSFGETQYF
CDR3nt: TGTGCCAGCAGCTTCGGAGAGACCCAGTACTTC
abundance: NA
d_gene: NA
j_gene: TRBJ2-5
v_gene: TRBV7-2

CDR3aa: CASRPGTPTEAFF
CDR3nt: TGTGCCAGCAGACCCGGGACACCCACTGAAGCTTTCTTT
abundance: NA
d_gene: NA
j_gene: TRBJ1-1
v_gene: TRBV9

CDR3aa: CASSPGGTSGGTPTDTQYF
CDR3nt: TGTGCCAGCAGCCCCGGGGGGACTAGCGGGGGGACCCCCACAGATACGCAGTATTTT
abundance: NA
d_gene: TRBD2
j_gene: TRBJ2-3
v_gene: TRBV13

CDR3aa: CASTVRAGELFF
CDR3nt: TGTGCCAGTACGGTGAGGGCCGGGGAGCTGTTTTTT
abundance: NA
d_gene: NA
j_gene: TRBJ2-2
v_gene: TRBV19

CDR3aa: CASSVSGGLEGTEQFF
CDR3nt: TGTGCCAGCAGCGTATCGGGCGGTTTGGAGGGAACTGAGCAGTTCTTC
abundance: NA
d_gene: NA
j_gene: TRBJ2-1
v_gene: TRBV9

CDR3aa: CASSQEVAGSPNTDTQYF
CDR3nt: TGTGCCAGCAGCCAAGAGGTAGCGGGGAGTCCTAACACAGATACGCAGTATTTT
abundance: NA
d_gene: TRBD2
j_gene: TRBJ2-3
v_gene: TRBV4-2

CDR3aa: CASSLIDRVGELFF
CDR3nt: TGTGCCAGCAGTTTAATCGACAGGGTCGGGGAGCTGTTTTTT
abundance: NA
d_gene: TRBD1
j_gene: TRBJ2-2
v_gene: TRBV27

CDR3aa: CASSSGFSSYNEQFF
CDR3nt: TGTGCCAGCAGCTCGGGATTTAGCTCCTACAATGAGCAGTTCTTC
abundance: once
d_gene: NA
j_gene: TRBJ2-1
v_gene: TRBV7-3

CDR3aa: CARSDDRGYEQYF
CDR3nt: TGTGCCCGGAGCGACGACAGGGGCTACGAGCAGTACTTC
abundance: NA
d_gene: TRBD1
j_gene: TRBJ2-7
v_gene: TRBV30

CDR3aa: CASSLARRSSYEQYF
CDR3nt: TGTGCCAGCAGCTTGGCCCGACGGAGCTCCTACGAGCAGTACTTC
abundance: NA
d_gene: NA
j_gene: TRBJ2-7
v_gene: TRBV5-6

CDR3aa: CATPPLDSGPPLEETQYF
CDR3nt: TGTGCCACCCCTCCCCTGGATAGCGGGCCCCCCCTTGAGGAGACCCAGTACTTC
abundance: NA
d_gene: TRBD2
j_gene: TRBJ2-5
v_gene: TRBV9

CDR3aa: CASSPTGMGTEAFF
CDR3nt: TGTGCCAGCAGTCCTACAGGGATGGGGACTGAAGCTTTCTTT
abundance: NA
d_gene: NA
j_gene: TRBJ1-1
v_gene: TRBV6-1

CDR3aa: CASSPDSATEAFF
CDR3nt: TGTGCCAGCAGCCCCGACAGTGCCACTGAAGCTTTCTTT
abundance: few
d_gene: NA
j_gene: TRBJ1-1
v_gene: TRBV7-6

CDR3aa: CASSLAGEGTSYEQYF
CDR3nt: TGCGCCAGCAGCTTGGCCGGGGAGGGAACCTCCTACGAGCAGTACTTC
abundance: NA
d_gene: TRBD2
j_gene: TRBJ2-7
v_gene: TRBV5-1

CDR3aa: CASSYSMATGYTF
CDR3nt: TGTGCCAGCAGTTACTCGATGGCAACGGGCTACACCTTC
abundance: NA
d_gene: NA
j_gene: TRBJ1-2
v_gene: TRBV6-5

CDR3aa: CASSLTGYSTDTQYF
CDR3nt: TGTGCCAGCAGTTTAACCGGGTATAGCACAGATACGCAGTATTTT
abundance: few
d_gene: NA
j_gene: TRBJ2-3
v_gene: TRBV27

CDR3aa: CASSLGDMGSYNEQFF
CDR3nt: TGTGCCAGCAGCTTAGGGGACATGGGCTCCTACAATGAGCAGTTCTTC
abundance: NA
d_gene: NA
j_gene: TRBJ2-1
v_gene: TRBV7-3

CDR3aa: CASSLAPLAGAEETQYF
CDR3nt: TGTGCCAGCAGCTTAGCCCCCCTAGCGGGGGCCGAAGAGACCCAGTACTTC
abundance: NA
d_gene: TRBD2
j_gene: TRBJ2-5
v_gene: TRBV11-1

CDR3aa: CASSADTYSGNTIYF
CDR3nt: TGTGCCAGCAGCGCGGACACCTACTCTGGAAACACCATATATTTT
abundance: NA
d_gene: NA
j_gene: TRBJ1-3
v_gene: TRBV9

CDR3aa: CATRTAQSPYEQYF
CDR3nt: TGTGCCACCCGGACTGCCCAATCTCCCTACGAGCAGTACTTC
abundance: NA
d_gene: NA
j_gene: TRBJ2-7
v_gene: TRBV19

CDR3aa: CASSSAGTSYNEQFF
CDR3nt: TGTGCCAGCAGCTCAGCGGGAACCTCATACAATGAGCAGTTCTTC
abundance: NA
d_gene: TRBD2
j_gene: TRBJ2-1
v_gene: TRBV7-3

CDR3aa: CASSLDPGVNTEAFF
CDR3nt: TGTGCCAGCAGTTTGGACCCGGGGGTGAACACTGAAGCTTTCTTT
abundance: NA
d_gene: NA
j_gene: TRBJ1-1
v_gene: TRBV6-5

CDR3aa: CASSLGTGTDTQYF
CDR3nt: TGTGCCAGCAGCTTAGGGACTGGCACAGATACGCAGTATTTT
abundance: NA
d_gene: NA
j_gene: TRBJ2-3
v_gene: TRBV7-6

CDR3aa: CASSRAGTGGLYTEAFF
CDR3nt: TGCGCCAGCAGTAGAGCCGGGACAGGGGGCTTGTACACTGAAGCTTTCTTT
abundance: NA
d_gene: TRBD1
j_gene: TRBJ1-1
v_gene: TRBV5-1

CDR3aa: CASSDSTGSSDTQYF
CDR3nt: TGTGCCAGCAGTGACTCGACAGGGAGCTCGGATACGCAGTATTTT
abundance: NA
d_gene: TRBD1
j_gene: TRBJ2-3
v_gene: TRBV6-4

CDR3aa: CPGGQGPYNEQFF
CDR3nt: TGTCCGGGGGGACAGGGGCCTTACAATGAGCAGTTCTTC
abundance: medium-sized
d_gene: TRBD1
j_gene: TRBJ2-1
v_gene: TRBV12-5

CDR3aa: CASSLAGQVTEAFF
CDR3nt: TGCGCCAGCAGCTTGGCAGGACAGGTCACTGAAGCTTTCTTT
abundance: NA
d_gene: TRBD1
j_gene: TRBJ1-1
v_gene: TRBV5-1